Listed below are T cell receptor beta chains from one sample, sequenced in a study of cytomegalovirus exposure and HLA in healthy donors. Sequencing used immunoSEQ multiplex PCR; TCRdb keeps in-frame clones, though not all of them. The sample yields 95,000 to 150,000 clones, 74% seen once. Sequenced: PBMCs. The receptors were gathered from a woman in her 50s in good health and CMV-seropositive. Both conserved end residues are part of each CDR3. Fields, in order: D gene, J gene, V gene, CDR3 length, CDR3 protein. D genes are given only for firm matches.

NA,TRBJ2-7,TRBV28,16,CASSTPLGGSFYEQYF
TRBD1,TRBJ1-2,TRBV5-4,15,CASSSDRGKGYGYTF
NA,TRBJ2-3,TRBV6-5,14,CASSYRGSTDTQYF
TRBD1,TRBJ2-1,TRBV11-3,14,CASSTGTGDNEQFF
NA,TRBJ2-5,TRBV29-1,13,CSVHGWEKEAQYF
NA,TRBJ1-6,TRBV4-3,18,CASSQDIWGAEDNSPLHF
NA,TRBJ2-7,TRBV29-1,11,CSVAVNYEQYF
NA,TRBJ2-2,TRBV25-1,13,CASSVSRVGELFF
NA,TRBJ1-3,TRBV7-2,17,CASSLFWRGDGGNTIYF
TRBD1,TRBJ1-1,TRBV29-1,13,CSVERQGGGEAFF